Detailed here is one T cell receptor (beta chain). Combining a sample-barcoded 5' primer with a J-beta primer mix, a second PCR ran for about 7 to 11 cycles. TCRdb redid the calling of the 5' RACE reads with MiXCR, one entry per CDR3 protein. The repertoire has some 1.8 million distinct CDR3 sequences, around 42% of them found once; the top ten carry more than 20%. The authors drew about 10 milliliters of peripheral blood from each donor. The authors extracted at least 6 micrograms of total RNA per sample. Germline V gene lookup returns CDR1 MDHEN and CDR2 SYDVKM. V dropped 5 bases and J dropped 7; count of bases not matched to a gene: 13. The CDR3 runs to 15 residues. This specimen comes from a study of blood T cells in healthy people across ages.

Source material: blood. The source is a human donor in good health. The rearrangement uses TRBV28 and TRBJ2-7; TRBD1 aligns across 8 bases. CDR3 in DNA: TGTGCCAGCAGTCTGACAGGGGAAGGTTATGGGGAGCAGTACTTC. This gives the protein CASSLTGEGYGEQYF. The full variable domain, with the rest looked up from reference TRBV28 and TRBJ2-7, is DVKVTQSSRYLVKRTGEKVFLECVQDMDHENMFWYRQDPGLGLRLIYFSYDVKMKEKGDIPEGYSVSREKKERFSLILESASTNQTSMYLCASSLTGEGYGEQYFGPGTRLTVT.